Listed here are 6 T cell receptor beta chains from one sample, sequenced in a study of human T cells and chemical hapten exposure. TCRdb re-derived calls from the RACE reads in MiXCR, one entry per CDR3 protein. Found here are fewer than 150,000 distinct CDR3 sequences, about 14% of them singletons; the top ten hold around 2.8%. Regarding time point: pre-sensitization, week 0. The treatment here: therapeutic diphenylcyclopropenone sensitization with weekly scalp DPC. Sequenced material: whole blood, taken in connection with sensitization to the hapten diphenylcyclopropenone (DPC). The source is a woman in her late teens or twenties with alopecia areata. Some clones in this sample may be carry-over from other donors' samples.

This clonotype was seen only a few times. V is TRBV27 and J is TRBJ1-5, with D unclear. This CDR3 is built from 10 residues. Germline V CDR1 and CDR2: MNHEY, SMNVEV (reference sequence). The CDR3 is CAYSNQPQHF. The CDR3 DNA reads as TGTGCGTATAGCAATCAGCCCCAGCATTTT.

This clonotype has more than one count but fewer than ten. This chain uses TRBV7-2 with TRBJ1-3, with D hard to call. There are 15 residues in the CDR3. In germline, CDR1 is SGHTA, CDR2 FQGNSA. Trimming took 1 base from V and 3 from J, leaving 10 bases between them. As DNA, the CDR3 is TGTGCCAGCAGCTTAGAGCGCGGTTTTGGAAACACCATATATTTT. It translates to CASSLERGFGNTIYF. The full variable domain, with the rest looked up from reference TRBV7-2 and TRBJ1-3, is GAGVSQSPSNKVTEKGKDVELRCDPISGHTALYWYRQSLGQGLEFLIYFQGNSAPDKSGLPSDRFSAERTGGSVSTLTIQRTQQEDSAVYLCASSLERGFGNTIYFGEGSWLTVV.

Many counts were recorded for this clonotype. The V and J genes are TRBV20-1 and TRBJ1-1; weak D call: TRBD1 (5 bases). This CDR3 is built from 11 residues. V lost 3 bases and J lost 7, with 9 bases in between. Germline CDR1 and CDR2: DFQATT and SNEGSKA (reference sequence). The DNA of the CDR3 is TGCAGTGCTAGGACAGACAGTGAAGCTTTCTTT. Its translation: CSARTDSEAFF.

This clonotype was detected only a few times. The gene calls are TRBV9 and TRBJ2-1; D is undetermined. The germline V gene encodes CDR1 SGDLS and CDR2 YYNGEE. V lost 2 bases and J 10 bases, leaving 16 bases between the germline ends. The CDR3 spans 14 residues. CDR3 sequence (DNA): TGTGCCAGCAGCGTGGGCCCCGGGCCAGACGAGCAGTTCTTC. Residues: CASSVGPGPDEQFF. The variable domain in full, completed from reference TRBV9 and TRBJ2-1, reads DSGVTQTPKHLITATGQRVTLRCSPRSGDLSVYWYQQSLDQGLQFLIQYYNGEERAKGNILERFSAQQFPDLHSELNLSSLELGDSALYFCASSVGPGPDEQFFGPGTRLTVL.

This clonotype was seen repeatedly, ten times or more. V usage is TRBV7-9 and J usage is TRBJ2-7; D is ambiguous. Trimming stripped 6 bases from V and 1 base from J, with 13 bases between. The CDR3 loop spans 14 amino acids. Germline lookup yields CDR1 SEHNR and CDR2 FQNEAQ (reference sequence). CDR3 coding DNA: TGTGCCAGCAGTCTCGCCAGCCCTTCCTACGAGCAGTACTTC. Its translation: CASSLASPSYEQYF.

This clonotype was counted ten times or more. The gene calls are TRBV27 and TRBJ1-6, with D possibly TRBD1 on 6 matching bases. Germline-derived CDR1 and CDR2 are MNHEY and SMNVEV (reference sequence). This CDR3 contains 20 residues. Trimming took 4 bases from V and 7 from J, leaving 29 bases between them. In nucleotides, the CDR3 is TGTGCCAGCAGTTCTCGAGCCGGGGGGCGCAAGGGTGGATGGAATTCACCCCTCCACTTT. Amino acids: CASSSRAGGRKGGWNSPLHF.